Sequencing of this T cell receptor (beta chain) was carried out in a study of Graves' ophthalmopathy and Graves' hyperthyroidism. Overall study: Specimen type is peripheral blood, obtained at initial diagnosis before any treatment.

Scientists amplified the TCR beta CDR3 regions from RNA transcripts. A first-round RT-PCR used HTBI primers, followed by a second-round multiplex PCR. TCRdb re-called the multiplex PCR reads through MiXCR, storing one row per CDR3 protein. The sample contains 500,000 to 800,000 distinct CDR3 sequences, roughly 41% of which appear only once. Study-wide findings and caveats: Predictions made by the model for ophthalmopathy progression reached roughly 71% sensitivity and around 72% specificity.

A duration under 3 months, NOSPECS ≥4, CAS ≥3 and moderate-to-severe activity characterized the donors with ophthalmopathy. Clinical symptoms, serum thyroxine, TRAb, thyroid ultrasound and orbital computed tomography were relied on for diagnosis. In regard to this clonotype: Its antigen is not known.

The sequenced sample consisted of peripheral blood. This TCR was sampled from an adult man with Graves' ophthalmopathy.

The CDR3 loop is CASSASGSSALRTQYF. The CDR3 DNA reads as TGTGCCAGCAGTGCTAGTGGGTCTAGCGCGCTTCGGACCCAGTACTTC. The rearrangement links TRBV25-1 to TRBJ2-5; tentative D call: TRBD2 (6 bases). Trimming shortened V by 4 bases and J by 7 bases, and 22 bases separated the two germline ends. The CDR3 runs 16 residues. The germline gives CDR1 MGHDK, CDR2 SYGVNS.